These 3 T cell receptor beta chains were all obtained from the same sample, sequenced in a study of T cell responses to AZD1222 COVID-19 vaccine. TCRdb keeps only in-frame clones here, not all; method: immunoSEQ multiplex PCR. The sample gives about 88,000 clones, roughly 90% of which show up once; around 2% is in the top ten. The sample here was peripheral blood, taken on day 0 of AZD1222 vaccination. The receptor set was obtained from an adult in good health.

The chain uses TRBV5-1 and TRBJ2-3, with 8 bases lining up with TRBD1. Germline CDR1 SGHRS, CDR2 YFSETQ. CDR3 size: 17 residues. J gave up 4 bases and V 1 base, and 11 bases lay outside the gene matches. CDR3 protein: CASSLLGQGHWADTQYF. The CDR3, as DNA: TGCGCCAGCAGCTTGCTAGGACAGGGCCACTGGGCAGATACGCAGTATTTT.

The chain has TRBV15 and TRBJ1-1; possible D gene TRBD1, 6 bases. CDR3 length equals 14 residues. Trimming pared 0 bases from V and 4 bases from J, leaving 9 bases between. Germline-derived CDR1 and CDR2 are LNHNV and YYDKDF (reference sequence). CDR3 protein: CATSRDRGTTEAFF. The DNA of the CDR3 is TGTGCCACCAGCAGAGATAGGGGGACCACTGAAGCTTTCTTT. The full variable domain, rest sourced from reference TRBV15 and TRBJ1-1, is DAMVIQNPRYQVTQFGKPVTLSCSQTLNHNVMYWYQQKSSQAPKLLFHYYDKDFNNEADTPDNFQSRRPNTSFCFLDIRSPGLGDTAMYLCATSRDRGTTEAFFGQGTRLTVV.

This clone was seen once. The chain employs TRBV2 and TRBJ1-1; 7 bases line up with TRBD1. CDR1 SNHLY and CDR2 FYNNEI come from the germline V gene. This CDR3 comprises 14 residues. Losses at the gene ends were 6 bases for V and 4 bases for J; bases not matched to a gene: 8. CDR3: CASSPRQGGTEAFF. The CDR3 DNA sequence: TGTGCCAGCAGCCCGAGACAGGGAGGCACTGAAGCTTTCTTT.